This T cell receptor (beta chain) appears in the sequencing data of a study of T cell responses to AZD1222 COVID-19 vaccine. Regarding the study as a whole: Spike was spanned by vaccine-associated CD4 TCRs, which were dominant at 160-218 and 743-854.

V lost 5 bases and J lost 7; bases outside the gene matches: 6. Germline V lookup: CDR1 LNHDA, CDR2 SQIVND (reference sequence). The CDR3 spans 15 residues. Regarding this clone: As yet, its antigen is unknown.

Assay: immunoSEQ multiplex PCR; the TCRdb copy retains only in-frame clones and omits some. Among around 120,000 clones listed, roughly 87% were seen once. The chain uses TRBV19 and TRBJ1-6, with 9 bases lining up with TRBD1. This TCR came from an adult in good health. Sequenced material: peripheral blood, taken on day 0 of AZD1222 vaccination. The DNA of the CDR3 is TGTGCCAGTAGTTGGGGACAGGGCGGCAATTCACCCCTCCACTTT. Translating it yields CASSWGQGGNSPLHF.